The sequence of this T cell receptor beta chain was determined in a study of cytomegalovirus exposure and HLA in healthy donors. The CDR3 length is 15 residues. The V gene's germline CDR1 is SGHDN and CDR2 FVKESK. The V end was cut by 1 base, the J end by 5 bases, with 14 bases between. 60 Vbeta and 13 Jbeta primers were used in PCR. The method was immunoSEQ multiplex PCR; TCRdb's version includes in-frame clones alone and lacks a portion of them. The profile shows 120,000 or so clones, 65% to 90% of them singletons. This receptor was identified in a man aged 25 to 40 in good health and CMV-seronegative. The rearrangement joins TRBV14 to TRBJ2-5; D is possibly TRBD1 (5 bases). Sequencing was carried out using PBMCs. The CDR3 DNA follows: TGTGCCAGCAGCCAAGTTCAGGGAATTCAGGAGACCCAGTACTTC. Protein product: CASSQVQGIQETQYF.